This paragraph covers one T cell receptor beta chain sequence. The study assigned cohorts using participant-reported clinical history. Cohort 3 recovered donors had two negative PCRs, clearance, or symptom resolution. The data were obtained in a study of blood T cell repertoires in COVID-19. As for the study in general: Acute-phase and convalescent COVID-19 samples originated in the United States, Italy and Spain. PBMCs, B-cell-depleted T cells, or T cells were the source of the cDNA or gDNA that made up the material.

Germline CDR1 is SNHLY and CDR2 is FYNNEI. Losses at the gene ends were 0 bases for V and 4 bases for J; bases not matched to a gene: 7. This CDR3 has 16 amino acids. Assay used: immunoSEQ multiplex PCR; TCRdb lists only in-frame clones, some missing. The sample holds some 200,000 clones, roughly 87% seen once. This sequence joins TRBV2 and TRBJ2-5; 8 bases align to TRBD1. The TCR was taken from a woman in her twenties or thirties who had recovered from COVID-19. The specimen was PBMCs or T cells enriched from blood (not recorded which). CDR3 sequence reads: CASSEARTGRGETQYF. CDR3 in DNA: TGTGCCAGCAGTGAAGCAAGGACAGGGCGGGGAGAGACCCAGTACTTC. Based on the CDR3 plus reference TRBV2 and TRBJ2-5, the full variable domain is EPEVTQTPSHQVTQMGQEVILRCVPISNHLYFYWYRQILGQKVEFLVSFYNNEISEKSEIFDDQFSVERPDGSNFTLKIRSTKLEDSAMYFCASSEARTGRGETQYFGPGTRLLVL.